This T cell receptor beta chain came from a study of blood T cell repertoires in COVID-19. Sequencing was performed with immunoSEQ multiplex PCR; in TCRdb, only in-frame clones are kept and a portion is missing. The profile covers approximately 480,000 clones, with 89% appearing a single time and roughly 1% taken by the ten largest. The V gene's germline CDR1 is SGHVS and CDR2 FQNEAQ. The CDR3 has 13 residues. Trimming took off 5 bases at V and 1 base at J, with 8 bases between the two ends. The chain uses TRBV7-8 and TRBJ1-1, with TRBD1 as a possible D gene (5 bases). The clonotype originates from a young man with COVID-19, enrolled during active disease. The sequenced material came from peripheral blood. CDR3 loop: CASSVQENTEAFF. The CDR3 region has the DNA TGTGCCAGCAGCGTACAGGAGAACACTGAAGCTTTCTTT.